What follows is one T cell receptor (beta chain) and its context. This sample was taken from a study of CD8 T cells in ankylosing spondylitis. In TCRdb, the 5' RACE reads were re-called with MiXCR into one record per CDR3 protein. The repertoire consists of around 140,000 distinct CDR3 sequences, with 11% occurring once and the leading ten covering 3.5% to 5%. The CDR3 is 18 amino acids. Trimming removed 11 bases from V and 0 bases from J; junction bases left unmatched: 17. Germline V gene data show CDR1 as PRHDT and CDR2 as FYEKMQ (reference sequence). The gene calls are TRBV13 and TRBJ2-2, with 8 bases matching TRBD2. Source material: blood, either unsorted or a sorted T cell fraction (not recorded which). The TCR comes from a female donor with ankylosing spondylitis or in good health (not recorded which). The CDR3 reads CAFRGPGGYLANTGELFF. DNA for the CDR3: TGTGCCTTCAGGGGCCCGGGAGGGTATCTCGCGAACACCGGGGAGCTGTTTTTT.